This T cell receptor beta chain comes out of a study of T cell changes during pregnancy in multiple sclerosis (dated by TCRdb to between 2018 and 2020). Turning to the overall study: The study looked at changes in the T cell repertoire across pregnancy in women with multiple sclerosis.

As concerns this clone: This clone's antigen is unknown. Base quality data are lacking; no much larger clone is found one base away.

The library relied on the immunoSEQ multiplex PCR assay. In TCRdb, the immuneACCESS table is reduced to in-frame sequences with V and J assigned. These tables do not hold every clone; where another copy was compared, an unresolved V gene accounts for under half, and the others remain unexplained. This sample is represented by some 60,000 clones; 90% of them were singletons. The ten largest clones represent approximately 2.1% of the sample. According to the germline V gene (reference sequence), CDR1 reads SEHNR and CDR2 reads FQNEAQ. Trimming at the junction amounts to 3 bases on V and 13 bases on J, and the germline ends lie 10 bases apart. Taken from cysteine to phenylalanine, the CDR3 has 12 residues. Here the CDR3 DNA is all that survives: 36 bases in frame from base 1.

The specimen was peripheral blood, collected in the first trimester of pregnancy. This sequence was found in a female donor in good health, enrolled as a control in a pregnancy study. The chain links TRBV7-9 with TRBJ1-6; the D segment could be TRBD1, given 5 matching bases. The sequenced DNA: TGTGCCAGCAGCTTTAAGGGGTCGCCCCTCCACTTT. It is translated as CASSFKGSPLHF.